These T cell receptor beta chains were read from a single sample in a study of T cell responses to AZD1222 COVID-19 vaccine. Profiling relied on immunoSEQ multiplex PCR, and the TCRdb table lists in-frame clones only, not all of them. Among 100,000 to 150,000 clones listed, around 91% were seen once. The material sequenced was peripheral blood, taken on day 0 of MenACWY control vaccination. The receptors were gathered from an adult in good health. CDR3s include the opening cysteine and the closing phenylalanine or tryptophan. A D gene is named only where the DNA matches it firmly. A clone size is listed for some rows: how often the clone was seen (once, few, many), or a class if it is expanded.

cdr3_aa	cdr3_nt	clone_size	v_call	j_call	d_call
CASSQGSDRDEQYF	TGCGCCAGCAGCCAAGGTAGTGACAGGGATGAGCAGTACTTC	few	TRBV4-1	TRBJ2-7	TRBD1
CSAPWGTEAFF	TGCAGCGCTCCATGGGGCACTGAAGCTTTCTTT	NA	TRBV29-1	TRBJ1-1	NA
CASCNFGGQPQHF	TGTGCCAGCTGTAACTTTGGGGGTCAGCCCCAGCATTTT	NA	TRBV27	TRBJ1-5	NA
CATSRVTGNTEAFF	TGTGCCACCAGCAGGGTAACGGGGAACACTGAAGCTTTCTTT	NA	TRBV15	TRBJ1-1	NA
CASSLAGGAGSNYGYTF	TGTGCCAGCAGCTTAGCGGGCGGGGCAGGTTCTAACTATGGCTACACCTTC	once	TRBV7-2	TRBJ1-2	NA
CASSPGLAGVHQETQYF	TGTGCCAGCAGCCCGGGACTAGCGGGGGTCCACCAAGAGACCCAGTACTTC	NA	TRBV11-3	TRBJ2-5	TRBD2
CASSLGGQETQYF	TGTGCCAGCAGTTTAGGTGGTCAAGAGACCCAGTACTTC	few	TRBV12-3/TRBV12-4	TRBJ2-5	NA
CASRRDRVTGELFF	TGCGCCAGCAGGCGGGACAGGGTCACGGGGGAGCTGTTTTTT	NA	TRBV5-1	TRBJ2-2	TRBD1
CASSQGLYGGETQYF	TGTGCCAGCAGTCAAGGACTATACGGGGGGGAGACCCAGTACTTC	NA	TRBV6-2/TRBV6-3	TRBJ2-5	TRBD2
CASSYSFAGNTEAFF	TGTGCCAGCAGTTACTCGTTTGCAGGCAACACTGAAGCTTTCTTT	NA	TRBV6-5	TRBJ1-1	NA
CASSEADRANTEAFF	TGTGCCAGCAGTGAAGCGGACAGGGCGAACACTGAAGCTTTCTTT	NA	TRBV6-1	TRBJ1-1	TRBD1
CASSRGQEVYPLHF	TGTGCCAGCAGTCGAGGACAGGAGGTGTATCCCCTCCACTTT	NA	TRBV6-5	TRBJ1-6	TRBD1
CASSLGLAGGETQYF	TGTGCCAGCAGTCTCGGACTAGCGGGAGGAGAGACCCAGTACTTC	NA	TRBV27	TRBJ2-5	TRBD2
CASRTGGRAEAFF	TGTGCCAGCAGGACAGGGGGCAGGGCTGAAGCTTTCTTT	few	TRBV6-5	TRBJ1-1	TRBD1
CASSFSRQSGANVLTF	TGTGCCAGCAGCTTCTCTAGACAGTCTGGGGCCAACGTCCTGACTTTC	NA	TRBV7-8	TRBJ2-6	NA
CASRIGMNTEAFF	TGTGCCAGCAGGATTGGAATGAACACTGAAGCTTTCTTT	NA	TRBV27	TRBJ1-1	NA
CAKASGPGGYTF	TGTGCCAAGGCAAGTGGTCCGGGAGGCTACACCTTC	NA	TRBV5-3	TRBJ1-2	NA
CASSPGGPFDEQYF	TGTGCCAGCAGCCCAGGAGGCCCCTTTGACGAGCAGTACTTC	NA	TRBV25-1	TRBJ2-7	NA
CASSPSGGKLTDTQYF	TGTGCCAGCAGCCCCTCCGGGGGGAAACTCACAGATACGCAGTATTTT	NA	TRBV11-2	TRBJ2-3	TRBD2
CASSLVEMNTGELFF	TGTGCCAGCAGCTTGGTCGAAATGAACACCGGGGAGCTGTTTTTT	NA	TRBV7-2	TRBJ2-2	NA
CASSPPTGIGEQYF	TGTGCCAGCTCACCCCCGACAGGGATAGGCGAGCAGTACTTC	NA	TRBV18	TRBJ2-7	TRBD1
CASRAGVETGELFF	TGCGCCAGCAGAGCAGGGGTTGAAACCGGGGAGCTGTTTTTT	NA	TRBV5-1	TRBJ2-2	NA
CASSETSGQYYGYTF	TGTGCCAGCAGTGAGACTTCGGGACAGTACTATGGCTACACCTTC	NA	TRBV6-1	TRBJ1-2	TRBD1
CASSKGLKQETQYF	TGCGCCAGCAGCAAGGGACTCAAGCAAGAGACCCAGTACTTC	NA	TRBV5-1	TRBJ2-5	NA